This is a list of T cell receptor beta chains from one sample in a study of neurological immune-mediated disorders. Each CDR3 protein is one row after TCRdb ran MiXCR on the 5' RACE reads. The sample gives some 47,000 distinct CDR3 sequences, around 16% of which show up once; 4.4% is in the top ten. The specimen sequenced was PBMCs. These receptors all stem from a man in his fifties or sixties in good health. Each CDR3 is given with its conserved first and last residue. Fields, in order: D gene, clone size, CDR3 length, J gene, V gene, CDR3 protein, CDR3 DNA. D genes are given only for firm matches. Not all rows give a size; the values are once, few, many and, for expanded clones, a class.

>TRBD1|many|14|TRBJ2-1|TRBV12-3/TRBV12-4
CASSPTGGENEQFF
TGTGCCAGCAGCCCGACAGGGGGAGAAAATGAGCAGTTCTTC
>.|many|13|TRBJ2-7|TRBV3-1
CASSPRGVHEQYF
TGTGCCAGCAGCCCTCGGGGAGTGCACGAGCAGTACTTC
>.|many|14|TRBJ2-1|TRBV20-1
CSARGLGMKDEQFF
TGCAGTGCTAGGGGCCTAGGGATGAAGGATGAGCAGTTCTTC
>TRBD2|many|14|TRBJ2-7|TRBV5-1
CASSLSGITYEQYF
TGCGCCAGCAGCTTAAGCGGGATCACCTACGAGCAGTACTTC
>.|.|14|TRBJ2-7|TRBV18
CARARETRSYEQYF
TGTGCCAGGGCCCGGGAGACAAGATCCTACGAGCAGTACTTC
>.|many|13|TRBJ1-5|TRBV7-2
CASSPVVGQPQHF
TGTGCCAGCAGCCCGGTAGTAGGTCAGCCCCAGCATTTT
>TRBD2|few|15|TRBJ2-1|TRBV7-9
CASIAGGPPYNEQFF
TGTGCCAGTATAGCGGGAGGGCCCCCCTACAATGAGCAGTTCTTC
>.|many|14|TRBJ1-1|TRBV5-8
CASSLGPGRTEAFF
TGTGCCAGCAGCTTGGGGCCGGGCCGCACTGAAGCTTTCTTT
>.|many|16|TRBJ2-2|TRBV5-1
CASSRGLAGNTGELFF
TGCGCCAGCAGCAGGGGGCTAGCGGGGAACACCGGGGAGCTGTTTTTT
>.|many|12|TRBJ1-5|TRBV12-3/TRBV12-4
CASSFGAQPQHF
TGTGCCAGCAGTTTTGGGGCTCAGCCCCAGCATTTT
>TRBD2|few|15|TRBJ2-7|TRBV12-3/TRBV12-4
CASRNSGRGSYEQYF
TGTGCCAGCAGAAATAGCGGGAGAGGGTCCTACGAGCAGTACTTC
>.|many|15|TRBJ2-7|TRBV5-5
CASSLDRYTAYEQYF
TGTGCCAGCAGCTTGGACAGGTATACTGCCTACGAGCAGTACTTC
>TRBD1|many|14|TRBJ2-7|TRBV18
CASSPQGADYEQYF
TGTGCCAGCTCACCTCAGGGGGCTGATTACGAGCAGTACTTC
>.|many|13|TRBJ2-5|TRBV6-5
CASSAGVQETQYF
TGTGCCAGCAGTGCAGGGGTCCAAGAGACCCAGTACTTC
>.|many|16|TRBJ2-7|TRBV28
CASSFLSGGKGYEQYF
TGTGCCAGCAGCTTTCTGTCCGGGGGTAAGGGATACGAGCAGTACTTC
>TRBD2|many|15|TRBJ2-3|TRBV6-2/TRBV6-3
CASTVPSGREDTQYF
TGTGCCAGCACCGTTCCTAGCGGGAGGGAAGATACGCAGTATTTT
>.|.|17|TRBJ2-6|TRBV20-1
CSASGRDMSTGANVLTF
TGCAGTGCTTCTGGACGGGATATGAGCACTGGGGCCAACGTCCTGACTTTC
>.|.|12|TRBJ2-7|TRBV29-1
CSVSEEGHEQYF
TGCAGCGTTTCGGAGGAGGGCCACGAGCAGTACTTC
>.|.|16|TRBJ2-7|TRBV7-6
CASSLGARRSTYEQYF
TGTGCCAGCAGCTTAGGGGCTAGAAGGAGTACCTACGAGCAGTACTTC
>.|many|12|TRBJ2-3|TRBV29-1
CSVESAADTQYF
TGCAGCGTTGAGTCCGCAGCCGATACGCAGTATTTT
>.|many|15|TRBJ2-7|TRBV6-5
CASSYASTVSYEQYF
TGTGCCAGCAGTTACGCTTCGACAGTCTCCTACGAGCAGTACTTC
>TRBD2|many|20|TRBJ2-3|TRBV7-2
CASSEAEVLRLAGVEDTQYF
TGTGCCAGCAGCGAAGCTGAAGTTTTGAGACTAGCGGGAGTAGAAGATACGCAGTATTTT
>.|.|12|TRBJ2-2|TRBV20-1
CSAIREAGELFF
TGCAGTGCTATTCGAGAAGCCGGGGAGCTGTTTTTT
>TRBD2|many|17|TRBJ2-2|TRBV20-1
CSARDLRAGDDTGELFF
TGCAGTGCTAGAGATCTTAGGGCGGGAGATGACACCGGGGAGCTGTTTTTT
>TRBD1|many|16|TRBJ2-5|TRBV7-2
CASSLSGQSYQETQYF
TGTGCCAGCAGCTTATCGGGACAGAGTTACCAAGAGACCCAGTACTTC
>TRBD1|many|15|TRBJ1-5|TRBV6-2/TRBV6-3
CASSYPPRGHQPQHF
TGTGCCAGCAGTTACCCCCCCAGGGGGCATCAGCCCCAGCATTTT
>.|many|14|TRBJ2-1|TRBV7-2
CASNAGSSYNEQFF
TGTGCCAGCAACGCGGGGTCGTCCTACAATGAGCAGTTCTTC
>.|many|15|TRBJ1-2|TRBV2
CASSVEPLGGYGYTF
TGTGCCAGCAGTGTAGAACCCTTGGGTGGCTATGGCTACACCTTC
>.|many|11|TRBJ2-1|TRBV5-1
CASSLPLGQFF
TGCGCCAGCAGCCTGCCGCTAGGTCAGTTCTTC
>TRBD2|many|15|TRBJ2-3|TRBV28
CASGGGLAGADTQYF
TGTGCCAGCGGCGGGGGGCTAGCGGGAGCAGATACGCAGTATTTT
>.|many|12|TRBJ2-5|TRBV20-1
CSALENPETQYF
TGCAGTGCTCTAGAGAATCCAGAGACCCAGTACTTC
>.|many|13|TRBJ1-1|TRBV5-1
CASSLWGSTEAFF
TGCGCCAGCAGCTTGTGGGGTAGCACTGAAGCTTTCTTT
>.|many|16|TRBJ1-2|TRBV15
CATSRERTALNYGYTF
TGTGCCACCAGCAGAGAAAGGACAGCTTTAAACTATGGCTACACCTTC
>.|many|13|TRBJ2-1|TRBV20-1
CSVLASERNEQFF
TGCAGTGTTCTGGCTAGCGAAAGAAATGAGCAGTTCTTC
>TRBD1|many|13|TRBJ2-2|TRBV29-1
CSASPGQGGELFF
TGCAGCGCGTCCCCCGGACAGGGCGGGGAGCTGTTTTTT
>.|many|16|TRBJ2-7|TRBV10-2
CASSESVLSAPYEQYF
TGCGCCAGCAGTGAGTCCGTCCTCAGTGCTCCCTACGAGCAGTACTTC
>.|medium-sized|15|TRBJ2-2|TRBV20-1
CSARGARENTGELFF
TGCAGTGCTAGAGGGGCTAGGGAGAACACCGGGGAGCTGTTTTTT
>.|.|16|TRBJ2-5|TRBV20-1
CSARDRVRGALETQYF
TGCAGTGCTAGAGATCGTGTCAGGGGGGCCCTGGAGACCCAGTACTTC
>.|few|16|TRBJ2-2|TRBV6-2/TRBV6-3
CASSLLGQRNTGELFF
TGTGCCAGCAGCCTCCTGGGCCAGCGGAACACCGGGGAGCTGTTTTTT
>.|many|13|TRBJ1-1|TRBV6-5
CASSFGSGTEAFF
TGTGCCAGCAGTTTTGGGAGTGGCACTGAAGCTTTCTTT
>TRBD1|many|12|TRBJ1-1|TRBV28
CATQGGYTEAFF
TGTGCCACTCAGGGGGGGTACACTGAAGCTTTCTTT
>.|.|19|TRBJ1-2|TRBV11-2
CASSLRTVGPLPRSYGYTF
TGTGCCAGCAGCTTACGGACGGTGGGGCCCCTCCCCAGGAGCTATGGCTACACCTTC
>TRBD2|many|15|TRBJ2-1|TRBV5-1
CASSPGGGRGDEQFF
TGCGCCAGCAGCCCAGGTGGCGGGAGGGGCGATGAGCAGTTCTTC
>TRBD2|many|17|TRBJ2-2|TRBV7-2
CASSHHGLAGGTGELFF
TGTGCCAGCAGCCACCATGGACTAGCGGGCGGCACCGGGGAGCTGTTTTTT
>TRBD2|many|15|TRBJ2-3|TRBV6-5
CASTQSGRAKDTQYF
TGTGCCAGCACCCAAAGCGGGAGGGCCAAAGATACGCAGTATTTT
>.|many|14|TRBJ2-1|TRBV7-2
CASRTDVSYNEQFF
TGTGCCAGCAGGACAGATGTCTCCTACAATGAGCAGTTCTTC
>TRBD1|many|14|TRBJ1-1|TRBV11-1
CASSPRDRVAEAFF
TGTGCCAGCAGCCCTCGGGACAGGGTTGCTGAAGCTTTCTTT
>TRBD2|many|18|TRBJ2-4|TRBV20-1
CSASPGLAGGPAKNIQYF
TGCAGTGCTAGCCCGGGACTAGCGGGAGGGCCGGCCAAAAACATTCAGTACTTC
>.|many|15|TRBJ2-1|TRBV28
CASSLAGALGNEQFF
TGTGCCAGCAGTTTGGCGGGGGCGCTGGGTAATGAGCAGTTCTTC
>.|many|15|TRBJ2-3|TRBV5-6
CASSSQGRWTDTQYF
TGTGCCAGCAGCTCCCAGGGTAGATGGACAGATACGCAGTATTTT
>.|many|14|TRBJ2-2|TRBV6-6
CASSYGLGTGELFF
TGTGCCAGCAGTTACGGGTTGGGGACCGGGGAGCTGTTTTTT
>.|many|11|TRBJ2-7|TRBV5-1
CASSLGPEQYF
TGCGCCAGCAGCTTGGGTCCCGAGCAGTACTTC
>TRBD2|few|15|TRBJ2-7|TRBV5-1
CASSAGGVLMAEQYF
TGCGCCAGCAGCGCGGGGGGGGTATTAATGGCAGAGCAGTACTTC
>.|many|14|TRBJ2-7|TRBV7-2
CASSLGRLSYEQYF
TGTGCCAGCAGCTTAGGGCGACTTTCATACGAGCAGTACTTC
>.|many|11|TRBJ2-5|TRBV6-5
CASNDGGTQYF
TGTGCCAGCAACGACGGGGGGACCCAGTACTTC